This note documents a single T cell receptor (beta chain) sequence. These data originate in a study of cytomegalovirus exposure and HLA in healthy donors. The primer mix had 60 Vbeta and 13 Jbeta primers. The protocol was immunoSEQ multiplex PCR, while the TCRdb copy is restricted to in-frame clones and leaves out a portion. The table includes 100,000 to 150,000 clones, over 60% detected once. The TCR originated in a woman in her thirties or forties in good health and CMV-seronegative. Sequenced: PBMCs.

The CDR3 region is CASSRAGTGSYEQYF. The CDR3 nucleotides read TGTGCCAGTAGTCGGGCCGGGACAGGGTCGTACGAGCAGTACTTC. This chain uses TRBV19 with TRBJ2-7, with 9 bases identical to TRBD1. In germline, CDR1 is LNHDA, CDR2 SQIVND (reference sequence). V shed 5 bases and J 4 bases; nucleotides not matched to a gene: 9. The length of the CDR3 is 15 residues.